Presented here are 8 T cell receptor beta chains from one specimen sequenced in a study of T cells in Graves' hyperthyroidism and ophthalmopathy. RNA transcripts provided the source from which TCR beta CDR3 regions were amplified. Primed by the HTBI set, a first-round RT-PCR was run on the TCR CDR3. Each CDR3 protein gets one entry after TCRdb re-called the multiplex PCR reads with MiXCR. The sample lists 200,000 to 250,000 distinct CDR3 sequences; about 16% were seen once. Sequencing was performed on blood. These receptors all come from a woman younger than 35 with Graves' ophthalmopathy.

This clonotype was picked up many times. The gene calls are TRBV30 and TRBJ1-1; 8 nucleotides agree with TRBD1. CDR3 length equals 13 residues. CDR1 is GTSNPN and CDR2 is SVGIG in the germline V gene (reference sequence). Losses at the gene ends were 5 bases for V and 3 bases for J; bases not matched to a gene: 5. The CDR3 sequence: CAWETGVYTEAFF. The CDR3 region has the DNA TGTGCCTGGGAGACAGGGGTGTACACTGAAGCTTTCTTT. Full variable domain (rest looked up from reference TRBV30 and TRBJ1-1): SQTIHQWPATLVQPVGSPLSLECTVEGTSNPNLYWYRQAAGRGLQLLFYSVGIGQISSEVPQNLSASRPQDRQFILSSKKLLLSDSGFYLCAWETGVYTEAFFGQGTRLTVV.

This clonotype was picked up a small number of times. The V and J genes are TRBV19 and TRBJ2-3, with 9 nucleotides matching TRBD2. The CDR3 covers 15 residues. In germline, CDR1 is LNHDA, CDR2 SQIVND (reference sequence). V was clipped by 3 bases and J by 1 base; unmatched bases: 2. The CDR3 nucleotides are TGTGCCAGTAGTATCCGACTAGCGGGCACAGATACGCAGTATTTT. This encodes CASSIRLAGTDTQYF.

Ten or more counts support this clonotype. In nucleotides, the CDR3 is TGTGCGAGCTGGGGGCTCTATGGCTACACCTTC. It specifies CASWGLYGYTF. This chain uses TRBV2 with TRBJ1-2; tentative D call: TRBD1 (6 bases). The CDR3 sequence is 11 residues long. Germline values: CDR1 SNHLY, CDR2 FYNNEI.

This clonotype was observed at least ten times. This chain connects TRBV6-5 to TRBJ1-3; possible D gene TRBD1, 5 bases. The CDR3 consists of 17 residues. V shed 2 bases and J shed 4 bases, with 18 bases lying between them. CDR1 and CDR2 from the germline V gene are MNHEY and SVGAGI. In DNA form, the CDR3 reads TGTGCCAGCAGTTACCGGTATCCGGGACTAAAGGGAAACACCATATATTTT. Its translation is CASSYRYPGLKGNTIYF.

This clonotype was recorded many times. The rearrangement joins TRBV27 to TRBJ2-6; a possible D gene is TRBD2 (5 bases). V was cut by 2 bases and J by 4 bases, with 12 bases left in between. Germline V gene data show CDR1 as MNHEY and CDR2 as SMNVEV (reference sequence). The CDR3 has 16 residues. The CDR3 loop reads CASSLDSRGGANVLTF. The CDR3 bases are TGTGCCAGCAGTTTAGATTCCAGAGGGGGGGCCAACGTCCTGACTTTC.

The genes are TRBV6-5 and TRBJ2-3; TRBD2 matches 8 bases. This CDR3 spans 15 amino acids. Germline V gene lookup returns CDR1 MNHEY and CDR2 SVGAGI. The V and J ends lost 0 bases and 2 bases, in that order; junction bases with no gene match: 1. The CDR3 is CASSYSAGATDTQYF. The CDR3 region has the DNA TGTGCCAGCAGTTACTCAGCGGGAGCCACAGATACGCAGTATTTT.

This clonotype was recorded at least ten times. V gene TRBV20-1 combines with J gene TRBJ2-2, with D uncertain. The germline CDR1 and CDR2 sequences are DFQATT and SNEGSKA (reference sequence). V lost 0 bases, J lost 4 bases, and 9 bases lay in between. CDR3 size: 14 residues. CDR3 loop: CSARDTWGTGELFF. For the CDR3, the DNA is TGCAGTGCTAGAGATACATGGGGCACCGGGGAGCTGTTTTTT.

This clonotype has at least ten counts. The chain's CDR3 is CSAKLARTYNEQFF. The CDR3 DNA sequence: TGCAGTGCTAAACTAGCTAGGACCTACAATGAGCAGTTCTTC. V gene TRBV20-1 combines with J gene TRBJ2-1, with D perhaps matching TRBD2 (6 bases). Deletions cut 4 bases from V and 2 bases from J, with 12 bases between. This CDR3 is built from 14 residues. Germline lookup yields CDR1 DFQATT and CDR2 SNEGSKA (reference sequence).